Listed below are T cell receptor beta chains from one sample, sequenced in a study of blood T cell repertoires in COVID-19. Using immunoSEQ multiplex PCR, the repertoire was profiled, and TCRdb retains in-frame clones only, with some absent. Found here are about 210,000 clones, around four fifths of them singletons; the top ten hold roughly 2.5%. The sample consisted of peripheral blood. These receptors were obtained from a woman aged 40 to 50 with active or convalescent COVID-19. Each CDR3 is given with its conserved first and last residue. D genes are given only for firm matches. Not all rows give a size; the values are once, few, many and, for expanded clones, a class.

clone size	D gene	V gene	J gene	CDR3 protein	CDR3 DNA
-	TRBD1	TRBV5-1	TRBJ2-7	CASSRGQGADEQYF	TGCGCCAGCAGCCGGGGTCAGGGGGCGGACGAGCAGTACTTC
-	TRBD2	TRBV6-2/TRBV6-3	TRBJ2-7	CASSYRAAGEQYF	TGTGCCAGCAGTTACCGGGCAGCGGGGGAGCAGTACTTC
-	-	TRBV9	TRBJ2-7	CASSQDSGEQYF	TGTGCCAGCAGCCAGGACAGTGGAGAGCAGTACTTC
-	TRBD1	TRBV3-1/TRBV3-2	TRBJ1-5	CASSQTGGWGQPQHF	TGTGCCAGCAGCCAGACAGGGGGCTGGGGTCAGCCCCAGCATTTT
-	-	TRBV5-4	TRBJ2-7	CASSLTSGYEQYF	TGTGCCAGCAGCTTGACCAGTGGTTACGAGCAGTACTTC
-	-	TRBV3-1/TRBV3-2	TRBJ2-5	CASSQVAGVKETQYF	TGTGCCAGCAGCCAAGTGGCAGGGGTTAAGGAGACCCAGTACTTC
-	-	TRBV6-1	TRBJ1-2	CASSEGGYGYTF	TGTGCCAGCAGTGAGGGAGGGTATGGCTACACCTTC
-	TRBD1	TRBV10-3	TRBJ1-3	CAIRSLGTGAFAIYF	TGTGCCATCAGGAGTCTCGGGACAGGGGCTTTCGCCATATATTTT
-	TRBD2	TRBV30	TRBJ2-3	CAWSVGLAGGGDTQYF	TGTGCCTGGAGTGTCGGACTAGCGGGAGGGGGAGATACGCAGTATTTT
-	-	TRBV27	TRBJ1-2	CASSLNRLGGDGYTF	TGTGCCAGCAGTTTAAACCGGTTGGGGGGGGATGGCTACACCTTC
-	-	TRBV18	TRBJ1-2	CASSPANTNYGYTF	TGTGCCAGCTCACCAGCCAACACTAACTATGGCTACACCTTC
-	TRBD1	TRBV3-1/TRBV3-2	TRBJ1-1	CASRDRQGGTEAFF	TGTGCCAGCAGGGATAGACAGGGAGGCACTGAAGCTTTCTTT
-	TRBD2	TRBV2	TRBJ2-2	CASNPGGLAGNTGELFF	TGTGCCAGCAATCCTGGGGGACTAGCGGGGAACACCGGGGAGCTGTTTTTT
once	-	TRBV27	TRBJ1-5	CATREGENQPQHF	TGTGCCACGCGGGAGGGAGAGAATCAGCCCCAGCATTTT
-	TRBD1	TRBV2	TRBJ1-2	CASSINRGLRYGYTF	TGTGCCAGCAGTATAAACAGGGGGCTTCGGTATGGCTACACCTTC
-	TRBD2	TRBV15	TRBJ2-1	CATSSGLAGPFGEQFF	TGTGCCACCAGCAGTGGACTAGCGGGACCTTTTGGTGAGCAGTTCTTC
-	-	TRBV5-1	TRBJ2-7	CASSRRTDYEQYF	TGCGCCAGCAGCCGGAGGACAGACTACGAGCAGTACTTC
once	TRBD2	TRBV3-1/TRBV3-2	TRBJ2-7	CASSPGLAGALYEQYF	TGTGCCAGCAGCCCCGGACTAGCGGGAGCCCTCTACGAGCAGTACTTC
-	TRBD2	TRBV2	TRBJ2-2	CASSEIAGGTGELFF	TGTGCCAGCAGTGAAATAGCGGGAGGCACCGGGGAGCTGTTTTTT
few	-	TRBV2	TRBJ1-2	CASRLDSLYGYTF	TGTGCCAGCAGACTGGACAGCCTCTATGGCTACACCTTC
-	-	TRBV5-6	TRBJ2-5	CASSIGNPGGETQYF	TGTGCCAGCAGCATAGGTAACCCCGGCGGGGAGACCCAGTACTTC
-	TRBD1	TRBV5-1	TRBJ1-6	CASSFPSPAVGQSSYNSPLHF	TGCGCCAGCAGCTTCCCTTCACCCGCCGTGGGACAGAGCTCCTATAATTCACCCCTCCACTTT
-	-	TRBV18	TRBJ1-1	CASSPRQTGNTEAFF	TGTGCCAGCTCACCACGCCAAACAGGGAACACTGAAGCTTTCTTT
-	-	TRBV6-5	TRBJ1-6	CASSYKGSYNSPLHF	TGTGCCAGCAGTTACAAGGGGTCCTATAATTCACCCCTCCACTTT
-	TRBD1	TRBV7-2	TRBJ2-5	CASSRGGTGSETQYF	TGTGCCAGCAGCCGGGGAGGGACAGGGTCGGAGACCCAGTACTTC
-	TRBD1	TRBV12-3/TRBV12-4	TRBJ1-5	CASATGIHQPQHF	TGTGCCAGCGCGACAGGGATTCATCAGCCCCAGCATTTT
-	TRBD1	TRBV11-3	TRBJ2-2	CASSSDRGTAGELFF	TGTGCCAGCAGCTCAGACAGGGGTACGGCCGGGGAGCTGTTTTTT
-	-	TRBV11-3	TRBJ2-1	CASSLSNSNNEQFF	TGTGCCAGCAGCTTATCCAACAGCAACAATGAGCAGTTCTTC
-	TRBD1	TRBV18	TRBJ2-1	CASSPPVRGLNNEQFF	TGTGCCAGCTCACCACCGGTCAGGGGGTTAAACAATGAGCAGTTCTTC
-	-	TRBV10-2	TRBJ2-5	CASSESGRGQETQYF	TGCGCCAGCAGTGAGTCTGGCAGGGGACAAGAGACCCAGTACTTC
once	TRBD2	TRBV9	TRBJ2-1	CASSEEVASGSYEQFF	TGTGCCAGCAGCGAGGAGGTGGCTAGCGGGAGCTATGAGCAGTTCTTC
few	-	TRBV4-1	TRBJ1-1	CASRGVTVNTEAFF	TGCGCCAGCAGGGGAGTTACGGTAAACACTGAAGCTTTCTTT
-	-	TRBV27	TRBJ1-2	CASSKIGWAGQGYTF	TGTGCCAGCAGTAAAATCGGGTGGGCAGGGCAAGGCTACACCTTC
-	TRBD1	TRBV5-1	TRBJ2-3	CASSSDRAGDTQYF	TGCGCCAGCAGCTCTGACAGGGCAGGAGATACGCAGTATTTT
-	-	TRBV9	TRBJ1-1	CASSVELGGNTEAFF	TGTGCCAGCAGCGTAGAGTTGGGGGGGAACACTGAAGCTTTCTTT
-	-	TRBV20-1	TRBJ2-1	CSASTLQGNYNEQFF	TGCAGTGCTAGTACCCTACAGGGAAATTACAATGAGCAGTTCTTC
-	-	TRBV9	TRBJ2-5	CASSAYWLQETQYF	TGTGCCAGCAGCGCCTACTGGTTGCAAGAGACCCAGTACTTC
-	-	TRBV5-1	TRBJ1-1	CASSLPGAGGTEAFF	TGCGCCAGCAGCTTGCCGGGGGCGGGAGGCACTGAAGCTTTCTTT
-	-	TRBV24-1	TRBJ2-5	CATSEITGYQETQYF	TGTGCCACCAGTGAGATCACAGGGTACCAAGAGACCCAGTACTTC
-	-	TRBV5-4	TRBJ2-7	CASSLSGSSSYEQYF	TGTGCCAGCAGCTTGTCCGGGAGCTCATCCTACGAGCAGTACTTC
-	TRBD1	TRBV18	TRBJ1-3	CASSPLDRAGNTIYF	TGTGCCAGCTCACCTCTTGACAGGGCTGGAAACACCATATATTTT
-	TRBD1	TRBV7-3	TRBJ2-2	CASSLIGGNTGELFF	TGTGCCAGCAGCTTAATAGGGGGCAACACCGGGGAGCTGTTTTTT
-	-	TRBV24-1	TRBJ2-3	CATSDPNGRESTDTQYF	TGTGCCACCAGTGACCCGAATGGTCGGGAGAGCACAGATACGCAGTATTTT